This TCR beta chain originates from a study of cytomegalovirus exposure and HLA in healthy donors. Study-level findings and limits: As a later analysis revealed, most CMV-associated TCR beta chains appeared HLA-restricted. An analysis that was carried out later associated approximately 15,000 TCR beta sequences with HLA alleles at 0.05 false discovery rate.

A remark on this clone: Its antigen is unknown.

The primer mix had 60 Vbeta and 13 Jbeta primers. The data were produced by immunoSEQ multiplex PCR, yet TCRdb's version contains in-frame clones alone and is incomplete. Of some 66,000 clones in the sample, about 77% were seen once. Germline assignment: CDR1 SSHAT and CDR2 FNYEAQ (reference sequence). After removal of 5 bases from V and 2 bases from J, the junction contained 4 bases not matched to a gene. The CDR3 loop spans 15 amino acids. V gene TRBV7-7 combines with J gene TRBJ2-5; 11 bases match TRBD2. The sequence was obtained from a man aged 35-49 years in good health and CMV-seronegative. Sequenced: PBMCs. The CDR3 spells CASSRGTSGQETQYF. The CDR3 nucleotides read TGTGCCAGCAGCCGCGGGACTAGCGGACAAGAGACCCAGTACTTC.